The clone carrying this T cell receptor beta chain came up a few times. Its cognate antigen is unknown. PCR used 60 Vbeta primers and 13 Jbeta primers. The table came from immunoSEQ multiplex PCR; TCRdb's copy has only in-frame clones and leaves some out. The sample yields over 30,000 clones, less than 75% seen once. Trimming removed 2 bases at V and 5 bases at J, with 18 bases between. Per germline, CDR1 GTSNPN and CDR2 SVGIG (reference sequence). The CDR3 is 15 residues long. This specimen belongs to a study of cytomegalovirus exposure and HLA in healthy donors. General study results and limits: Sequence variants that were highly shared formed a cluster that was likely a sequencing artifact. In a later analysis, at a false discovery rate of 0.05, fewer than 20,000 TCR beta sequences were associated with HLA alleles. For presence/absence analyses, sequencing depth was assumed to be roughly uniform across donors.

The source of this sequence is a man in his forties or fifties in good health and CMV-seropositive. Sequencing was performed on PBMCs. This chain connects TRBV30 to TRBJ1-2, with D unclear. The CDR3 DNA is TGTGCCTGGAGTATGAATTTTCGGGGAGGTTATGGCTACACCTTC. Translated, it gives CAWSMNFRGGYGYTF. Filled out from reference TRBV30 and TRBJ1-2, the complete variable domain reads SQTIHQWPATLVQPVGSPLSLECTVEGTSNPNLYWYRQAAGRGLQLLFYSVGIGQISSEVPQNLSASRPQDRQFILSSKKLLLSDSGFYLCAWSMNFRGGYGYTFGSGTRLTVV.